This passage covers 10 T cell receptor beta chains from one sample sequenced in a study of CD8 T cells in Susac syndrome. An input of about 0.45 to 1 ug of RNA was subjected to reverse transcription using random hexamers. TCRdb re-called the immunoSEQ multiplex PCR reads with MiXCR, one entry per CDR3 protein. The data contain 200,000 or so distinct CDR3 sequences, about 95% of them singletons. Sequencing was carried out using CD4+ T cells from PBMCs. These receptors were obtained from a human donor with multiple sclerosis.

The gene calls are TRBV27 and TRBJ2-1, with D possibly matching TRBD2 (5 bases). This CDR3 comprises 13 residues. V dropped 7 bases and J dropped 3 bases, with 10 bases sitting between them. Germline values: CDR1 MNHEY, CDR2 SMNVEV (reference sequence). The CDR3 is CASTRSGYNEQFF. CDR3 DNA: TGTGCCAGCACACGGAGCGGCTACAATGAGCAGTTCTTC.

The rearrangement joins TRBV20-1 to TRBJ2-1; possible D gene TRBD2, 5 bases. The CDR3 spans 13 residues. Deletions cut 6 bases from V and 8 bases from J, with 17 bases between. The germline CDR1 and CDR2 sequences are DFQATT and SNEGSKA (reference sequence). The CDR3 coding sequence is TGCAGTGCCAGACGACCGTCAGCGGATGAGCAGTTCTTC. This encodes CSARRPSADEQFF.

This clonotype was seen a single time. The J gene is TRBJ2-7, the V gene TRBV27, with D possibly matching TRBD1 (5 bases). Germline V gives CDR1 MNHEY, CDR2 SMNVEV (reference sequence). Trimming took off 3 bases at V and 9 bases at J, with 12 bases between the two ends. The CDR3 contains 12 residues. The CDR3 is CASSFQGAGQYF. The CDR3 DNA reads TGTGCCAGCAGTTTTCAAGGGGCAGGGCAGTACTTC.

The chain combines TRBV15 with TRBJ2-4; D may be TRBD2 (6 bases). Germline V lookup: CDR1 LNHNV, CDR2 YYDKDF (reference sequence). V was clipped by 5 bases and J by 0 bases, with 11 bases between them. This CDR3 is 15 amino acids long. Here the CDR3 reads CATSPRGTAKNIQYF. The CDR3 DNA is TGTGCCACCAGCCCCCGGGGGACAGCCAAAAACATTCAGTACTTC.

In this sample, this clonotype turned up once. The chain is built from TRBV14 and TRBJ1-1; a weak D match, TRBD1 (5 bases). Trimming stripped 0 bases from V and 11 bases from J, with 13 bases between. The CDR3 runs 13 residues. Per germline, CDR1 SGHDN and CDR2 FVKESK. In nucleotides, the CDR3 is TGTGCCAGCAGCCAAGATCAGGGTATCGGGGCTTTCTTT. Translated, it gives CASSQDQGIGAFF.

This chain links TRBV5-1 with TRBJ2-5; either TRBD1 or TRBD2 may supply D (5 bases each). The V end was cut by 0 bases, the J end by 5 bases, with 17 bases between. The germline V gene has CDR1 SGHRS and CDR2 YFSETQ. The CDR3 is 16 residues long. The CDR3 nucleotides read TGCGCCAGCAGCTTGGCCGCAGGTTGGGGACGGGAGACCCAGTACTTC. Its translation: CASSLAAGWGRETQYF.

Here the CDR3 DNA reads TGTGCCAGCAGTGTGACGGATACCGGGGAGCTGTTTTTT. Protein product: CASSVTDTGELFF. The chain couples TRBV2 to TRBJ2-2; D gene uncertain. Germline CDR1 is SNHLY and CDR2 is FYNNEI. The CDR3 has 13 amino acids. Trimming cost V 4 bases and J 5 bases, with 8 bases left between them.

The chain couples TRBV29-1 to TRBJ2-2, with D tentatively TRBD1 (6 bases). This CDR3 has 12 amino acids. Per germline, CDR1 SQVTM and CDR2 ANQGSEA. Trimming stripped 7 bases from V and 4 bases from J, with 10 bases between. The CDR3 DNA sequence: TGCAGCGGCAGGACAGTCACCGGGGAGCTGTTTTTT. Its translation: CSGRTVTGELFF.

This chain joins TRBV5-1 and TRBJ2-5, with D perhaps being TRBD1 or TRBD2 (5 bases each). Germline V gene lookup returns CDR1 SGHRS and CDR2 YFSETQ. This CDR3 is built from 14 residues. V lost 5 bases and J 1 base, leaving 12 bases between the germline ends. The CDR3 protein is CASRRDVLQETQYF. In DNA, the CDR3 is TGCGCCAGCAGGAGGGACGTACTCCAAGAGACCCAGTACTTC.

This CDR3 reads CASSNNRGQGYTF. The CDR3 nucleotides read TGCGCCAGCAGCAACAACAGGGGGCAAGGCTACACCTTC. The chain carries TRBV5-1 and TRBJ1-2; 9 nucleotides line up with TRBD1. Germline lookup yields CDR1 SGHRS and CDR2 YFSETQ. The V and J ends lost 4 bases and 8 bases, in that order; junction bases with no gene match: 6. The CDR3 is made up of 13 amino acids.